Each of the 17 T cell receptor beta chains below was sequenced from the same sample in a study of blood T cell repertoires in COVID-19 (dated by TCRdb to the early 2020s). Library construction relied on the immunoSEQ multiplex PCR assay. TCRdb stores this immuneACCESS table with in-frame sequences only. Part of the clones is absent; in the studies checked, under half of the shortfall reflects unresolved V genes, and no reason is known for the rest. A total of about 210,000 clones appear in this sample, 82% of them only once. The top ten hold about an eighth of the sample. Source material: peripheral blood. The receptors originated from a woman aged 40 to 55 with acute or convalescent COVID-19.

V usage is TRBV29-1 and J usage is TRBJ1-2, with D unresolved. Germline V gene sequence: CDR1 SQVTM, CDR2 ANQGSEA. This CDR3 has 15 residues. The V gene lost 1 base and the J gene lost 8 bases, with 20 bases spanning the gap. This chain's CDR3 is CSVEGPRGLSGGYTF. As DNA, the CDR3 is TGCAGCGTTGAAGGGCCTAGAGGTTTATCGGGAGGCTACACCTTC.

The chain carries TRBV7-2 and TRBJ1-2; no clear D gene. The CDR3 sequence is 13 residues long. V dropped 1 base and J dropped 10 bases, with 13 bases sitting between them. Germline loops: CDR1 SGHTA, CDR2 FQGNSA. CDR3 sequence (DNA): TGTGCCAGCAGCTTAGTCCTGACACGTCCCTACACCTTC. This codes for CASSLVLTRPYTF.

The genes are TRBV14 and TRBJ1-6; no firm D call. The CDR3 is 16 residues long. Looked up from germline, CDR1 is SGHDN and CDR2 is FVKESK. V gave up 1 base and J gave up 5 bases, with 12 bases separating them. The chain's CDR3 is CASSQARILDNSPLHF. DNA of the CDR3: TGTGCCAGCAGCCAAGCCCGGATCCTAGATAATTCACCCCTCCACTTT.

The V and J genes are TRBV5-1 and TRBJ1-2, with a tentative D call TRBD1 (5 bases). V dropped 3 bases and J dropped 0 bases, with 9 bases sitting between them. CDR1 and CDR2 from the germline V gene are SGHRS and YFSETQ. The CDR3 is 14 amino acids. This CDR3 is CASSWGDSNYGYTF. The CDR3 DNA follows: TGCGCCAGCAGCTGGGGGGACTCTAACTATGGCTACACCTTC. The full variable domain, its missing parts supplied by reference TRBV5-1 and TRBJ1-2, is KAGVTQTPRYLIKTRGQQVTLSCSPISGHRSVSWYQQTPGQGLQFLFEYFSETQRNKGNFPGRFSGRQFSNSRSEMNVSTLELGDSALYLCASSWGDSNYGYTFGSGTRLTVV.

This sequence joins TRBV2 and TRBJ1-4; no reliable D call. In germline, CDR1 is SNHLY, CDR2 FYNNEI. This CDR3 has 13 amino acids. Trimming stripped 1 base from V and 14 bases from J, with 14 bases between. The chain's CDR3 is CASSEEKTGVLFF. Written as DNA, the CDR3 is TGTGCCAGCAGTGAAGAGAAGACTGGTGTGCTGTTTTTT.

The genes are TRBV27 and TRBJ1-2, with 8 bases that match TRBD1. The CDR3 spans 14 residues. Germline assignment: CDR1 MNHEY and CDR2 SMNVEV (reference sequence). The trim removed 6 bases at V and 7 bases at J, leaving 10 bases unmatched. Here the CDR3 reads CASRLSRQGFGYTF. CDR3 coding DNA: TGTGCCAGCAGGCTCTCGAGACAGGGGTTTGGCTACACCTTC.

V gene TRBV15 combines with J gene TRBJ1-2; TRBD1 aligns across 7 bases. Unmatched junction bases numbered 13, after V lost 1 base and J lost 8 bases. The germline V gene encodes CDR1 LNHNV and CDR2 YYDKDF (reference sequence). The length of the CDR3 is 16 residues. The CDR3 DNA sequence: TGTGCCACCAGCAGAGGTGGGACAGCCTTTCGAGAGGGCTACACCTTC. This codes for CATSRGGTAFREGYTF.

The V gene is TRBV4-1, the J gene TRBJ2-7; perhaps TRBD1 as D (5 bases). Deletions cut 0 bases from V and 2 bases from J, with 14 bases between. Germline CDR1 reads MGHRA; CDR2 reads YSYEKL. CDR3 length equals 16 residues. The CDR3 DNA reads as TGCGCCAGCAGCCAAGACCCCCAGCGACAGACCTACGAGCAGTACTTC. This gives the protein CASSQDPQRQTYEQYF.

The genes are TRBV19 and TRBJ1-5, with D hard to call. Trimming left V 5 bases short and J 4 bases short, with 6 bases between. Germline V CDR1 and CDR2: LNHDA, SQIVND (reference sequence). The CDR3 loop spans 12 amino acids. Here the CDR3 reads CASSELNQPQHF. For the CDR3, the DNA is TGTGCCAGTAGTGAGTTGAATCAGCCCCAGCATTTT.

The V gene is TRBV6-5, the J gene TRBJ1-2, with 9 bases fitting TRBD1. Germline loops: CDR1 MNHEY, CDR2 SVGAGI. This CDR3 has 14 residues. V lost 4 bases and J lost 5; bases outside the gene matches: 5. This chain's CDR3 is CASSSGQGKYGYTF. The CDR3 DNA reads as TGTGCCAGCAGTTCGGGACAGGGCAAATATGGCTACACCTTC.

The genes are TRBV7-8 and TRBJ1-2; 10 bases agree with TRBD1. This CDR3 region has 15 residues. The V segment lost 3 bases and the J segment 2 bases; nucleotides outside the gene matches: 3. CDR1 and CDR2 from the germline V gene are SGHVS and FQNEAQ. CDR3 protein: CASSFRQGANYGYTF. For the CDR3, the DNA is TGTGCCAGCAGCTTCAGACAGGGGGCAAACTATGGCTACACCTTC.

The chain couples TRBV11-2 to TRBJ2-3; 8 positions match TRBD2. The CDR3 is made up of 14 amino acids. Unmatched junction bases numbered 3, after V lost 5 bases and J lost 2 bases. Germline CDR1 and CDR2: SGHAT and FQNNGV. The CDR3 here is CASSSGRTTDTQYF. The CDR3 nucleotides are TGTGCCAGCAGCAGCGGGAGAACCACAGATACGCAGTATTTT. Drawing the rest from reference TRBV11-2 and TRBJ2-3, the complete variable domain is EAGVAQSPRYKIIEKRQSVAFWCNPISGHATLYWYQQILGQGPKLLIQFQNNGVVDDSQLPKDRFSAERLKGVDSTLKIQPAKLEDSAVYLCASSSGRTTDTQYFGPGTRLTVL.

This clone came up once. The gene calls are TRBV7-8 and TRBJ2-7; a possible D gene is TRBD2 (6 bases). The germline V and J ends were trimmed by 5 bases and 0 bases, with 14 bases remaining between them. Germline loops: CDR1 SGHVS, CDR2 FQNEAQ. CDR3 size: 15 residues. CDR3 loop: CASSPTRGTSYEQYF. The CDR3 DNA is TGTGCCAGCAGCCCTACTCGGGGGACCTCCTACGAGCAGTACTTC.

The table lists this clone with a few counts. The V gene is TRBV4-3, the J gene TRBJ1-2, with D possibly matching TRBD1 (5 bases). In germline, CDR1 is LGHNA, CDR2 YSLEER. The CDR3 has 14 amino acids. V was cut by 0 bases and J by 3 bases, with 8 bases left in between. The CDR3 coding sequence is TGCGCCAGCAGCCAAGAACGGGGGTACTATGGCTACACCTTC. Amino acids: CASSQERGYYGYTF.

DNA for the CDR3: TGTGCCATTGCGACAGGGAAGGCGACTGCTGAAGCTTTCTTT. It translates to CAIATGKATAEAFF. This rearrangement joins TRBV10-3 to TRBJ1-1, with 7 bases that match TRBD1. The CDR3 is 14 amino acids. Germline V gene lookup returns CDR1 ENHRY and CDR2 SYGVKD. V gave up 9 bases and J gave up 6 bases; unmatched junction bases: 13.

J is TRBJ2-3 and V is TRBV27; no clear D gene. Germline CDR1 and CDR2: MNHEY and SMNVEV (reference sequence). The CDR3 sequence is 14 residues long. Trimming left V 2 bases short and J 4 bases short, with 10 bases between. This CDR3 reads CASSLEVASDTQYF. In DNA form, the CDR3 reads TGTGCCAGCAGTTTAGAGGTAGCTTCAGATACGCAGTATTTT.

This chain joins TRBV19 and TRBJ1-4; D remains ambiguous. The CDR3 is 15 amino acids. Per the germline V gene, CDR1 is LNHDA and CDR2 is SQIVND (reference sequence). Trimming shortened V by 6 bases and J by 3 bases, and 14 bases separated the two germline ends. In DNA form, the CDR3 reads TGTGCCAGTAGCGAGGATCGGGATTCTAATGAAAAACTGTTTTTT. As protein: CASSEDRDSNEKLFF.